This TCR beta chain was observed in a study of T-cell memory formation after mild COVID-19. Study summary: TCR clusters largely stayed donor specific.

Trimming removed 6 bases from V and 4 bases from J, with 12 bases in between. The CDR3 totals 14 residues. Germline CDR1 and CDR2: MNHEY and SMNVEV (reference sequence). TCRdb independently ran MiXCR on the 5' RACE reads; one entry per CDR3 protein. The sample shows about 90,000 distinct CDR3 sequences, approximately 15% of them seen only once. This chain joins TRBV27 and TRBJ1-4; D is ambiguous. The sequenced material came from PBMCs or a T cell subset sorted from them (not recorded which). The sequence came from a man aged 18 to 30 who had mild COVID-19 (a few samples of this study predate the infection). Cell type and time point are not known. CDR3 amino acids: CASSPGLINEKLFF. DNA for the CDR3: TGTGCCAGCAGCCCCGGACTGATTAATGAAAAACTGTTTTTT.